The sequence of this T cell receptor beta chain was determined in a study of blood T cell repertoires in COVID-19. Sequenced by immunoSEQ multiplex PCR; TCRdb stores in-frame clones only, minus some. The profile covers approximately 300,000 clones, with roughly 80% appearing a single time and 4.1% taken by the ten largest. The V end was cut by 2 bases, the J end by 0 bases, with 17 bases between. This CDR3 is 17 amino acids long. From germline, CDR1 is MDHEN and CDR2 SYDVKM. The sample consisted of peripheral blood. The TCR was taken from a woman aged 50 to 60 with active or convalescent COVID-19. The V gene is TRBV28, the J gene TRBJ2-7, with D possibly TRBD2 on 5 matching bases. The CDR3 here is CASSLALGGGSSYEQYF. CDR3 in DNA: TGTGCCAGCAGTTTAGCTCTCGGAGGCGGTAGCTCCTACGAGCAGTACTTC. Using reference TRBV28 and TRBJ2-7 for the parts outside the CDR3, the full variable domain is DVKVTQSSRYLVKRTGEKVFLECVQDMDHENMFWYRQDPGLGLRLIYFSYDVKMKEKGDIPEGYSVSREKKERFSLILESASTNQTSMYLCASSLALGGGSSYEQYFGPGTRLTVT.